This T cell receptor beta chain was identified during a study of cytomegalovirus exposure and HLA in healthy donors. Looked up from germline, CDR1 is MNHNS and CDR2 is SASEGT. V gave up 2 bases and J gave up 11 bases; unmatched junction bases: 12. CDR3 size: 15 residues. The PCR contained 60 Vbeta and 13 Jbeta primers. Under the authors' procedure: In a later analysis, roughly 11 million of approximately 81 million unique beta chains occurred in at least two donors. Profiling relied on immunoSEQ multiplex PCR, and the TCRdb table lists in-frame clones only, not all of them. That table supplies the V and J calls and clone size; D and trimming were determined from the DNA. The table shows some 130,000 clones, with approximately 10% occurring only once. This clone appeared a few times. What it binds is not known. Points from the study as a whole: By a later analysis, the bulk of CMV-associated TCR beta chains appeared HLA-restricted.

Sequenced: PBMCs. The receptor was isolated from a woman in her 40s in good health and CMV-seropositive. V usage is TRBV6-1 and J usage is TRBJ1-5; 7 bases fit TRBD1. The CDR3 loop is CASSELGDSDRSQHF. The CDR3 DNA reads TGTGCCAGCAGTGAATTGGGGGACAGTGATCGGTCCCAGCATTTT.